The next 19 T cell receptor beta chains were all read from a single sample in a study of response to subunit inactivated influenza vaccine (dated by TCRdb to between 2017 and 2018). Libraries were built with RT-PCR. The instrument was an Illumina HiSeq 2500. TCRdb trimmed the raw reads at Q25, called clones with MiXCR and kept productive beta chains. Duplicate CDR3 protein sequences are folded into a single record with the most common DNA and genes. This sample comprises some 850,000 distinct CDR3 sequences, 18% of them detected only once. Roughly a tenth of the sample is held by the ten biggest clonotypes. The sequencing used PBMCs from blood, collected more than 4 days after vaccination. These receptors were obtained from a man in his forties or fifties who received an inactivated influenza vaccine. Donor details come from another sample of the same person, matched by shared clones.

This clonotype showed up just a few times. The chain joins TRBV7-2 to TRBJ2-7; D might be TRBD1 (5 bases). Germline V CDR1 and CDR2: SGHTA, FQGNSA. CDR3 length: 15 residues. Trimming removed 1 base at V and 5 bases at J, with 15 bases between. The CDR3 loop is CASSLVARGFDEQYF. Here the CDR3 DNA reads TGTGCCAGCAGCTTAGTTGCAAGGGGATTTGACGAGCAGTACTTC.

The V call is TRBV3-1, the J call TRBJ2-2; a weak D match, TRBD2 (6 bases). The CDR3 is 17 residues long. Trimming removed 1 base at V and 5 bases at J, with 17 bases between. The germline V gene has CDR1 LGHDT and CDR2 YNNKEL (reference sequence). In DNA, the CDR3 is TGTGCCAGCAGCCAAGCCCCCCGACTAGACCTGACCGGGGAGCTGTTTTTT. This sequence encodes CASSQAPRLDLTGELFF.

This clonotype was seen many times. The rearrangement links TRBV20-1 to TRBJ1-1, with a possible D match to TRBD1 (6 bases). CDR3 length: 14 amino acids. The V end lost 1 base, the J end lost 5 bases, and 14 bases lay between the germline ends. Germline-derived CDR1 and CDR2 are DFQATT and SNEGSKA (reference sequence). CDR3 nucleotides: TGCAGTGCTAGAGCGGGGGGCTCAGGGACTGAAGCTTTCTTT. Residues: CSARAGGSGTEAFF.

This chain connects TRBV20-1 to TRBJ1-5; D call uncertain. Trimming took off 1 base at V and 2 bases at J, with 9 bases between the two ends. The germline V gene has CDR1 DFQATT and CDR2 SNEGSKA (reference sequence). This CDR3 contains 14 residues. DNA for the CDR3: TGCAGTGCTAGAGGAATCTCCGGCAATCAGCCCCAGCATTTT. Encoded protein: CSARGISGNQPQHF.

This clonotype was picked up many times. The chain employs TRBV12-3 or TRBV12-4 and TRBJ1-5, with TRBD1 as a possible D gene (5 bases). There are 15 residues in the CDR3. Trimming shortened V by 5 bases and J by 0 bases, and 11 bases separated the two germline ends. The CDR3 bases are TGTGCCAGCAGTCAGACAGAAGATAGCAATCAGCCCCAGCATTTT. Its protein is CASSQTEDSNQPQHF.

The chain carries TRBV19 and TRBJ2-5; no clear D. The CDR3 has 14 residues. Germline CDR1 LNHDA, CDR2 SQIVND (reference sequence). Trimming took 5 bases from V and 5 from J, leaving 15 bases between them. Written as DNA, the CDR3 is TGTGCCAGTAGTGGGCTGTTAGGCCCCGAGACCCAGTACTTC. Its protein product is CASSGLLGPETQYF. Full variable domain (missing parts from reference TRBV19 and TRBJ2-5): DGGITQSPKYLFRKEGQNVTLSCEQNLNHDAMYWYRQDPGQGLRLIYYSQIVNDFQKGDIAEGYSVSREKKESFPLTVTSAQKNPTAFYLCASSGLLGPETQYFGPGTRLLVL.

The V gene is TRBV6-1, the J gene TRBJ1-1; perhaps TRBD1 as D (6 bases). The germline V and J ends were trimmed by 5 bases and 1 base, with 11 bases remaining between them. Germline-derived CDR1 and CDR2 are MNHNS and SASEGT. There are 14 residues in the CDR3. This chain's CDR3 is CASSTGSGNTEAFF. CDR3 DNA: TGTGCCAGCAGTACAGGGTCGGGGAACACTGAAGCTTTCTTT.

The chain has TRBV20-1 and TRBJ1-1, with 7 bases aligning to TRBD1. The junction had 5 bases not matched to a gene; V was cut back by 6 bases and J by 1 base. This CDR3 comprises 13 residues. The germline gives CDR1 DFQATT, CDR2 SNEGSKA (reference sequence). The CDR3 loop is CSALRDRNTEAFF. CDR3 in DNA: TGCAGTGCGCTCCGGGACAGGAACACTGAAGCTTTCTTT.

The V call is TRBV27, the J call TRBJ2-1; D is uncertain. V was cut by 5 bases and J by 2 bases, with 13 bases left in between. This CDR3 has 15 residues. CDR1 and CDR2 from the germline V gene are MNHEY and SMNVEV (reference sequence). The CDR3 loop reads CASSKIRAAYNEQFF. CDR3 sequence (DNA): TGTGCCAGCAGTAAAATACGCGCGGCCTACAATGAGCAGTTCTTC.

This chain links TRBV9 with TRBJ2-7; 8 nucleotides line up with TRBD2. The germline gives CDR1 SGDLS, CDR2 YYNGEE. The CDR3 contains 14 residues. Trimming removed 4 bases from V and 3 bases from J; junction bases left unmatched: 6. The chain's CDR3 is CASSRSREGYEQYF. The DNA of the CDR3 is TGTGCCAGCAGCCGGTCTCGGGAGGGCTACGAGCAGTACTTC.

The chain employs TRBV18 and TRBJ2-1, with D perhaps TRBD2 (5 bases). Trimming took off 4 bases at V and 0 bases at J, with 10 bases between the two ends. The germline V gene encodes CDR1 KGHSH and CDR2 LQKENI. The CDR3 contains 15 residues. The CDR3 region is CASSRGKASYNEQFF. DNA of the CDR3: TGTGCCAGCTCACGAGGGAAGGCCTCCTACAATGAGCAGTTCTTC.

This clonotype was counted between two and nine times. The chain links TRBV7-2 to TRBJ1-1, with 7 bases fitting TRBD1. With V trimmed by 5 bases and J by 2 bases, 5 bases remained unmatched. The CDR3 runs 14 residues. Germline V lookup: CDR1 SGHTA, CDR2 FQGNSA. CDR3 DNA: TGTGCCAGCAGCGGCTGGACAGGCAACACTGAAGCTTTCTTT. Protein product: CASSGWTGNTEAFF.

The J gene is TRBJ2-3, the V gene TRBV27; possible D gene TRBD2, 5 bases. The CDR3 runs to 16 residues. Deletions cut 3 bases from V and 3 bases from J, with 16 bases between. Germline V gives CDR1 MNHEY, CDR2 SMNVEV (reference sequence). The CDR3 bases are TGTGCCAGCAGTTTTCTGTCTGCGGGTGGTACAGATACGCAGTATTTT. It is translated as CASSFLSAGGTDTQYF.

This clonotype was recorded at least ten times. The chain joins TRBV20-1 to TRBJ1-4; D not resolved. The germline V gene encodes CDR1 DFQATT and CDR2 SNEGSKA (reference sequence). The CDR3 is 12 residues long. V gave up 1 base and J gave up 8 bases, with 8 bases separating them. CDR3 residues: CSARVAGEKLFF. CDR3 DNA: TGCAGTGCTAGAGTCGCGGGAGAAAAACTGTTTTTT.

The chain carries TRBV4-2 and TRBJ1-2, with 7 bases aligning to TRBD1. J gave up 5 bases and V 1 base, and 13 bases lay outside the gene matches. The CDR3 spans 17 residues. In germline, CDR1 is LGHNA, CDR2 YNFKEQ. DNA for the CDR3: TGTGCCAGCAGCCAAGGCGAACGGTCTGGGACAGAGTATGGCTACACCTTC. It is translated as CASSQGERSGTEYGYTF.

This clonotype was detected only a few times. This chain joins TRBV4-3 and TRBJ1-2, with D unclear. This CDR3 contains 13 residues. Germline V gene data show CDR1 as LGHNA and CDR2 as YSLEER. Trimming removed 0 bases at V and 8 bases at J, with 10 bases between. DNA of the CDR3: TGCGCCAGCAGCCAAGACGTGGGGAGAGGCTACACCTTC. This translates into CASSQDVGRGYTF.

For this clonotype: A much larger clone is a single base away; this may be a read error. The chain has TRBV6-5 and TRBJ2-7; no clear D gene. V lost 2 bases and J lost 3, with 8 bases in between. The germline V gene has CDR1 MNHEY and CDR2 SVGAGI. The CDR3 is 13 amino acids. The CDR3 bases are TGTGCCAGCAGTTACGGGCCGGGCTACGAGCAGTACTTC. It translates to CASSYGPGYEQYF.

The chain has TRBV4-2 and TRBJ1-2; perhaps TRBD1 as D (5 bases). V gave up 1 base and J gave up 5 bases, with 14 bases separating them. This CDR3 region has 15 residues. Germline V gene lookup returns CDR1 LGHNA and CDR2 YNFKEQ. This CDR3 is CASSQGRDAGYGYTF. The DNA of the CDR3 is TGTGCCAGCAGCCAAGGGAGGGACGCGGGGTATGGCTACACCTTC.

This clonotype has just a few counts. The chain uses TRBV5-6 and TRBJ2-2; 9 bases line up with TRBD2. This CDR3 is built from 15 residues. Trimming at V came to 2 bases and at J to 4 bases, leaving 3 bases not matched to a gene. From germline, CDR1 is SGHDT and CDR2 YYEEEE. The CDR3 DNA sequence: TGTGCCAGCAGCTTTAGCGGGAGTCCCACCGGGGAGCTGTTTTTT. Translated, it gives CASSFSGSPTGELFF.